This is a list of T cell receptor beta chains from one sample in a study of blood T cell repertoires in COVID-19. Repertoires were generated with immunoSEQ multiplex PCR, while TCRdb's copy carries only in-frame clones and drops some. Found here are 360,000 or so clones, roughly nine tenths of them singletons; the top ten hold roughly 3.9%. The sequenced material came from peripheral blood. The receptors come from a woman aged 55-75 years with COVID-19, enrolled during active disease. The CDR3 runs from the conserved cysteine through the conserved F or W. Fields, in order: CDR3 protein, CDR3 DNA, J gene, CDR3 length, V gene, D gene, clone size. A D gene is named only where the DNA matches it firmly. For some rows the clone size is stated as once, few or many, or as a class when expanded; others skip it.

CDR3 protein: CATRATRGRNLPTIF
CDR3 DNA: TGTGCCACCAGGGCAACCAGGGGGCGAAACTTGCCCACCATATTT
J gene: TRBJ1-1
CDR3 length: 15
V gene: TRBV15
D gene: TRBD1
clone size: few

CDR3 protein: CASSYSSRTGYGYTF
CDR3 DNA: TGTGCCAGCAGTTACTCGTCTAGGACAGGGTATGGCTACACCTTC
J gene: TRBJ1-2
CDR3 length: 15
V gene: TRBV6-5
D gene: TRBD1
clone size: NA

CDR3 protein: CASSSYSGGPFYNEQFF
CDR3 DNA: TGTGCCAGCAGCTCCTACTCAGGGGGCCCCTTTTACAATGAGCAGTTCTTC
J gene: TRBJ2-1
CDR3 length: 17
V gene: TRBV13
D gene: TRBD1
clone size: NA

CDR3 protein: CASRIGQGNPYEQYF
CDR3 DNA: TGTGCCAGCAGGATTGGACAGGGGAATCCCTACGAGCAGTACTTC
J gene: TRBJ2-7
CDR3 length: 15
V gene: TRBV2
D gene: TRBD1
clone size: many

CDR3 protein: CASSISPGGHDTDTQYF
CDR3 DNA: TGTGCCAGTAGTATATCCCCGGGGGGGCATGACACAGATACGCAGTATTTT
J gene: TRBJ2-3
CDR3 length: 17
V gene: TRBV19
D gene: TRBD2
clone size: NA

CDR3 protein: CASSSPGQGDYEQYF
CDR3 DNA: TGCGCCAGCAGCTCACCTGGACAGGGGGACTACGAGCAGTACTTC
J gene: TRBJ2-7
CDR3 length: 15
V gene: TRBV5-1
D gene: TRBD1
clone size: NA

CDR3 protein: CASSSGFYGYTF
CDR3 DNA: TGTGCCAGCAGTTCAGGCTTCTATGGCTACACCTTC
J gene: TRBJ1-2
CDR3 length: 12
V gene: TRBV6-6
D gene: NA
clone size: NA

CDR3 protein: CSASTSGGPYEQYF
CDR3 DNA: TGCAGTGCTAGTACTAGCGGGGGCCCCTACGAGCAGTACTTC
J gene: TRBJ2-7
CDR3 length: 14
V gene: TRBV20-1
D gene: TRBD2
clone size: once

CDR3 protein: CASSFPQGAGTDTQYF
CDR3 DNA: TGCGCCAGCAGCTTCCCACAGGGGGCGGGCACAGATACGCAGTATTTT
J gene: TRBJ2-3
CDR3 length: 16
V gene: TRBV5-1
D gene: TRBD1
clone size: NA

CDR3 protein: CASSYTHEKLFF
CDR3 DNA: TGTGCCAGCAGTTACACACATGAAAAACTGTTTTTT
J gene: TRBJ1-4
CDR3 length: 12
V gene: TRBV6-5
D gene: NA
clone size: NA

CDR3 protein: CASSVKPQGFGNQPQHF
CDR3 DNA: TGTGCCAGTAGTGTGAAACCACAGGGGTTTGGCAATCAGCCCCAGCATTTT
J gene: TRBJ1-5
CDR3 length: 17
V gene: TRBV19
D gene: TRBD1
clone size: NA

CDR3 protein: CASSPDSGTGYGYTF
CDR3 DNA: TGCGCCAGCAGCCCCGACTCCGGGACAGGGTATGGCTACACCTTC
J gene: TRBJ1-2
CDR3 length: 15
V gene: TRBV5-1
D gene: TRBD1
clone size: NA

CDR3 protein: CASSSNPGTGGSTEAFF
CDR3 DNA: TGTGCCAGCAGTTCAAATCCCGGGACAGGGGGCTCGACTGAAGCTTTCTTT
J gene: TRBJ1-1
CDR3 length: 17
V gene: TRBV28
D gene: TRBD1
clone size: few

CDR3 protein: CASSDRGQGRSYSPLHF
CDR3 DNA: TGTGCCAGCAGTGATCGCGGACAGGGGAGATCGTATTCACCCCTCCACTTT
J gene: TRBJ1-6
CDR3 length: 17
V gene: TRBV6-1
D gene: TRBD1
clone size: NA

CDR3 protein: CASSQGEGGGRFDEQFF
CDR3 DNA: TGTGCCAGCAGCCAAGGGGAAGGCGGGGGCAGGTTTGATGAGCAGTTCTTC
J gene: TRBJ2-1
CDR3 length: 17
V gene: TRBV4-2
D gene: NA
clone size: NA

CDR3 protein: CASSYRDRGELFF
CDR3 DNA: TGTGCCAGCAGTTATAGGGACAGGGGTGAACTGTTTTTT
J gene: TRBJ1-4
CDR3 length: 13
V gene: TRBV6-6
D gene: TRBD1
clone size: NA

CDR3 protein: CASSQGFSTEAFF
CDR3 DNA: TGTGCCAGCAGCCAGGGGTTTTCGACTGAAGCTTTCTTT
J gene: TRBJ1-1
CDR3 length: 13
V gene: TRBV6-6
D gene: NA
clone size: NA

CDR3 protein: CASSELVRRDGSYEQYF
CDR3 DNA: TGTGCCAGCAGTGAACTGGTGCGGAGGGACGGCTCCTACGAGCAGTACTTC
J gene: TRBJ2-7
CDR3 length: 17
V gene: TRBV2
D gene: NA
clone size: NA

CDR3 protein: CAWGTGFNYEQYF
CDR3 DNA: TGTGCCTGGGGGACAGGGTTTAACTACGAGCAGTACTTC
J gene: TRBJ2-7
CDR3 length: 13
V gene: TRBV30
D gene: TRBD1
clone size: NA

CDR3 protein: CASSLRDTQYF
CDR3 DNA: TGTGCCAGCAGTCTCCGAGATACGCAGTATTTT
J gene: TRBJ2-3
CDR3 length: 11
V gene: TRBV6-6
D gene: NA
clone size: NA

CDR3 protein: CASSLADRESQYF
CDR3 DNA: TGCGCCAGCAGCTTGGCGGACAGGGAGAGCCAGTACTTC
J gene: TRBJ2-5
CDR3 length: 13
V gene: TRBV5-1
D gene: TRBD1
clone size: NA

CDR3 protein: CASSLTGDRGSPLHF
CDR3 DNA: TGTGCCAGCAGCTTAACAGGCGACAGGGGTTCACCCCTCCACTTT
J gene: TRBJ1-6
CDR3 length: 15
V gene: TRBV7-9
D gene: TRBD1
clone size: few

CDR3 protein: CASIHTQGPQHF
CDR3 DNA: TGTGCCAGTATTCACACCCAGGGTCCCCAGCATTTT
J gene: TRBJ1-5
CDR3 length: 12
V gene: TRBV19
D gene: NA
clone size: NA

CDR3 protein: CSAQTGAKNIQYF
CDR3 DNA: TGCAGCGCCCAGACAGGGGCCAAAAACATTCAGTACTTC
J gene: TRBJ2-4
CDR3 length: 13
V gene: TRBV29-1
D gene: TRBD1
clone size: NA

CDR3 protein: CASSTQGSEQFF
CDR3 DNA: TGCGCCAGCAGCACACAGGGGTCTGAGCAGTTCTTC
J gene: TRBJ2-1
CDR3 length: 12
V gene: TRBV5-1
D gene: TRBD1
clone size: NA

CDR3 protein: CASIHQGAGMNTEAFF
CDR3 DNA: TGTGCCAGCATCCACCAGGGGGCCGGGATGAACACTGAAGCTTTCTTT
J gene: TRBJ1-1
CDR3 length: 16
V gene: TRBV2
D gene: TRBD1
clone size: NA

CDR3 protein: CASSLPTTGSGYTF
CDR3 DNA: TGTGCCAGCAGCCTCCCGACGACAGGTTCCGGCTACACCTTC
J gene: TRBJ1-2
CDR3 length: 14
V gene: TRBV4-2
D gene: NA
clone size: NA

CDR3 protein: CASSPGQGKLHGYTF
CDR3 DNA: TGTGCCAGCAGTCCGGGACAGGGGAAGTTACATGGCTACACCTTC
J gene: TRBJ1-2
CDR3 length: 15
V gene: TRBV28
D gene: TRBD1
clone size: NA

CDR3 protein: CASSYLAGNQPQHF
CDR3 DNA: TGTGCCAGCAGTTACCTGGCAGGCAATCAGCCCCAGCATTTT
J gene: TRBJ1-5
CDR3 length: 14
V gene: TRBV6-2/TRBV6-3
D gene: NA
clone size: NA

CDR3 protein: CASSLANRNYGYTF
CDR3 DNA: TGTGCCAGCAGCTTAGCGAACAGAAACTATGGCTACACCTTC
J gene: TRBJ1-2
CDR3 length: 14
V gene: TRBV13
D gene: NA
clone size: few

CDR3 protein: CASSSWDRKDTGELFF
CDR3 DNA: TGTGCCAGTAGTTCCTGGGACAGGAAGGACACCGGGGAGCTGTTTTTT
J gene: TRBJ2-2
CDR3 length: 16
V gene: TRBV19
D gene: TRBD1
clone size: NA

CDR3 protein: CASSLDLRGPETQYF
CDR3 DNA: TGTGCCAGCAGCTTAGATCTCAGGGGCCCAGAGACCCAGTACTTC
J gene: TRBJ2-5
CDR3 length: 15
V gene: TRBV11-2
D gene: NA
clone size: once

CDR3 protein: CASSLNAGHEKLFF
CDR3 DNA: TGCGCCAGCAGCTTGAATGCAGGGCATGAAAAACTGTTTTTT
J gene: TRBJ1-4
CDR3 length: 14
V gene: TRBV5-1
D gene: NA
clone size: few

CDR3 protein: CASSSGWKQTQYF
CDR3 DNA: TGTGCCAGCAGTTCCGGGTGGAAGCAGACCCAGTACTTC
J gene: TRBJ2-5
CDR3 length: 13
V gene: TRBV12-3/TRBV12-4
D gene: NA
clone size: NA

CDR3 protein: CASSPNTGTVYSPLHF
CDR3 DNA: TGTGCCAGCAGCCCCAATACCGGGACAGTGTATTCACCCCTCCACTTT
J gene: TRBJ1-6
CDR3 length: 16
V gene: TRBV7-9
D gene: TRBD1
clone size: NA

CDR3 protein: CASSPIRGSGNTIYF
CDR3 DNA: TGTGCCAGCAGCCCAATAAGGGGATCTGGAAACACCATATATTTT
J gene: TRBJ1-3
CDR3 length: 15
V gene: TRBV11-2
D gene: NA
clone size: NA

CDR3 protein: CASSLFTGENGYTF
CDR3 DNA: TGCGCCAGCAGCTTGTTTACAGGGGAGAATGGCTACACCTTC
J gene: TRBJ1-2
CDR3 length: 14
V gene: TRBV5-1
D gene: TRBD1
clone size: NA

CDR3 protein: CASSRAGGSGTGELFF
CDR3 DNA: TGTGCCAGCAGCAGGGCCGGGGGGTCGGGCACCGGGGAGCTGTTTTTT
J gene: TRBJ2-2
CDR3 length: 16
V gene: TRBV5-4
D gene: TRBD2
clone size: NA

CDR3 protein: CASSPTGKGNQPQHF
CDR3 DNA: TGTGCCAGTAGTCCTACAGGGAAGGGCAATCAGCCCCAGCATTTT
J gene: TRBJ1-5
CDR3 length: 15
V gene: TRBV19
D gene: NA
clone size: NA

CDR3 protein: CASRDLLAAYNEQFF
CDR3 DNA: TGTGCCAGCAGAGATTTGCTAGCGGCCTACAATGAGCAGTTCTTC
J gene: TRBJ2-1
CDR3 length: 15
V gene: TRBV27
D gene: TRBD2
clone size: NA

CDR3 protein: CASSDPGTNQPQHF
CDR3 DNA: TGTGCCAGCAGTGATCCGGGTACCAATCAGCCCCAGCATTTT
J gene: TRBJ1-5
CDR3 length: 14
V gene: TRBV6-1
D gene: NA
clone size: NA

CDR3 protein: CASSLGQGGNTIYF
CDR3 DNA: TGTGCCAGCTCCCTTGGACAGGGTGGAAACACCATATATTTT
J gene: TRBJ1-3
CDR3 length: 14
V gene: TRBV18
D gene: TRBD1
clone size: NA

CDR3 protein: CASSIGVWEGQPQHF
CDR3 DNA: TGTGCCAGTAGTATTGGAGTGTGGGAGGGTCAGCCCCAGCATTTT
J gene: TRBJ1-5
CDR3 length: 15
V gene: TRBV19
D gene: NA
clone size: NA